These T cell receptor beta chains were read from a single sample in a study of T cell responses to AZD1222 COVID-19 vaccine. Assay: immunoSEQ multiplex PCR; the TCRdb copy retains only in-frame clones and omits some. Here the sample spans some 140,000 clones, 75% to 90% being singletons. The material sequenced was peripheral blood, taken on day 0 of AZD1222 vaccination. These receptors were obtained from an adult in good health. Both conserved end residues are part of each CDR3. The D gene is left open where the match is weak. Some rows mark clone size as missing; the rest say once, few, many or name a class of expanded clone.

CDR3 length: 16
D gene: TRBD1
clone size: NA
V gene: TRBV5-1
J gene: TRBJ2-5
CDR3 DNA: TGCGCCAGCACCGGCGGACAGGGAAAGGGGTCAGGGACCCAGTACTTC
CDR3 protein: CASTGGQGKGSGTQYF

CDR3 length: 16
D gene: NA
clone size: NA
V gene: TRBV5-1
J gene: TRBJ2-2
CDR3 DNA: TGCGCCAGCAGCTTGGACCCAGGTACTCTTACCGGGGAGCTGTTTTTT
CDR3 protein: CASSLDPGTLTGELFF

CDR3 length: 12
D gene: NA
clone size: NA
V gene: TRBV14
J gene: TRBJ2-1
CDR3 DNA: TGTGCCAGCAGCCAAGTCTGGGATGAGCAGTTCTTC
CDR3 protein: CASSQVWDEQFF

CDR3 length: 15
D gene: NA
clone size: NA
V gene: TRBV19
J gene: TRBJ2-1
CDR3 DNA: TGTGCCAGTAGCAATGAGGGTTTTAGTCGCAATGAGCAGTTCTTC
CDR3 protein: CASSNEGFSRNEQFF

CDR3 length: 15
D gene: NA
clone size: once
V gene: TRBV9
J gene: TRBJ2-6
CDR3 DNA: TGTGCCAGCAGCGTAGGCTACTCTGGGGCCAACGTCCTGACTTTC
CDR3 protein: CASSVGYSGANVLTF

CDR3 length: 11
D gene: TRBD1
clone size: NA
V gene: TRBV29-1
J gene: TRBJ2-7
CDR3 DNA: TGCAGCGGGATGACAGGGAACGAGCAGTACTTC
CDR3 protein: CSGMTGNEQYF

CDR3 length: 13
D gene: TRBD1
clone size: once
V gene: TRBV30
J gene: TRBJ1-2
CDR3 DNA: TGTGCCTGGAGCCGGGACAGGGTGCGCGGCTACACCTTC
CDR3 protein: CAWSRDRVRGYTF

CDR3 length: 16
D gene: TRBD2
clone size: NA
V gene: TRBV11-2
J gene: TRBJ2-1
CDR3 DNA: TGTGCCAGCAGCTCGAGACTAGCGGGGGGGTACAATGAGCAGTTCTTC
CDR3 protein: CASSSRLAGGYNEQFF

CDR3 length: 14
D gene: TRBD1
clone size: NA
V gene: TRBV3-1/TRBV3-2
J gene: TRBJ1-5
CDR3 DNA: TGTGCCAGCAGCCTTGGACAGGGCTATCAGCCCCAGCATTTT
CDR3 protein: CASSLGQGYQPQHF

CDR3 length: 16
D gene: NA
clone size: NA
V gene: TRBV28
J gene: TRBJ1-1
CDR3 DNA: TGTGCCAGCAGTTCCCCCCCAGGCAGGGGGAACACTGAAGCTTTCTTT
CDR3 protein: CASSSPPGRGNTEAFF

CDR3 length: 15
D gene: TRBD1
clone size: once
V gene: TRBV13
J gene: TRBJ2-7
CDR3 DNA: TGTGCCAGCAGGTCCACCGGGACAGGATCGCGAGAGCAGTACTTC
CDR3 protein: CASRSTGTGSREQYF

CDR3 length: 15
D gene: NA
clone size: once
V gene: TRBV7-2
J gene: TRBJ2-7
CDR3 DNA: TGTGCCAGCAGCCCTCTTGCGGTCCCTTACTACGAGCAGTACTTC
CDR3 protein: CASSPLAVPYYEQYF

CDR3 length: 14
D gene: NA
clone size: NA
V gene: TRBV11-2
J gene: TRBJ1-1
CDR3 DNA: TGTGCCAGCAGCTTGGGGACGGCTAACACTGAAGCTTTCTTT
CDR3 protein: CASSLGTANTEAFF

CDR3 length: 14
D gene: NA
clone size: once
V gene: TRBV7-8
J gene: TRBJ2-7
CDR3 DNA: TGTGCCAGCAGCTTAGCTCAGGGGATTGGTGAGCAGTACTTC
CDR3 protein: CASSLAQGIGEQYF

CDR3 length: 15
D gene: NA
clone size: NA
V gene: TRBV2
J gene: TRBJ1-5
CDR3 DNA: TGTGCCAGCAGTGGACAGAAGTCAATCAATCAGCCCCAGCATTTT
CDR3 protein: CASSGQKSINQPQHF

CDR3 length: 16
D gene: TRBD1
clone size: few
V gene: TRBV7-2
J gene: TRBJ2-7
CDR3 DNA: TGTGCCAGCAGCTCCGCCGGGACAGGGGCCCCCTACGAGCAGTACTTC
CDR3 protein: CASSSAGTGAPYEQYF

CDR3 length: 13
D gene: TRBD1
clone size: NA
V gene: TRBV6-1
J gene: TRBJ1-4
CDR3 DNA: TGTGCCAGCAGTGAAGGACGACAGGGAAAACTGTTTTTT
CDR3 protein: CASSEGRQGKLFF

CDR3 length: 19
D gene: TRBD1
clone size: NA
V gene: TRBV7-9
J gene: TRBJ1-2
CDR3 DNA: TGTGCCAGCAGCCTCCTCCTCCGGGACAGCGTAGCTCCTAACTATGGCTACACCTTC
CDR3 protein: CASSLLLRDSVAPNYGYTF

CDR3 length: 15
D gene: TRBD1
clone size: NA
V gene: TRBV4-1
J gene: TRBJ1-5
CDR3 DNA: TGCGCCAGCAGCCAAGCCCGACAGGGCCATCAGCCCCAGCATTTT
CDR3 protein: CASSQARQGHQPQHF

CDR3 length: 14
D gene: NA
clone size: few
V gene: TRBV30
J gene: TRBJ2-7
CDR3 DNA: TGTGCCTGGAGAGAGGGGTCCTACTCCTACGAGCAGTACTTC
CDR3 protein: CAWREGSYSYEQYF

CDR3 length: 13
D gene: NA
clone size: NA
V gene: TRBV6-5
J gene: TRBJ1-2
CDR3 DNA: TGTGCCAGCAGCCGGAGTAGGGGCTATGGCTACACCTTC
CDR3 protein: CASSRSRGYGYTF

CDR3 length: 14
D gene: NA
clone size: NA
V gene: TRBV6-5
J gene: TRBJ1-4
CDR3 DNA: TGTGCCAGCGCCATGGGGTCACGGAATGAAAAACTGTTTTTT
CDR3 protein: CASAMGSRNEKLFF

CDR3 length: 15
D gene: NA
clone size: NA
V gene: TRBV6-1
J gene: TRBJ1-4
CDR3 DNA: TGTGCCAGCAGTGAAGCGGCAACAACTAATGAAAAACTGTTTTTT
CDR3 protein: CASSEAATTNEKLFF

CDR3 length: 15
D gene: TRBD1
clone size: NA
V gene: TRBV3-1/TRBV3-2
J gene: TRBJ1-2
CDR3 DNA: TGTGCCAGCAGCCCTCGACAGGGAGCTAACTATGGCTACACCTTC
CDR3 protein: CASSPRQGANYGYTF

CDR3 length: 14
D gene: TRBD1
clone size: NA
V gene: TRBV19
J gene: TRBJ1-6
CDR3 DNA: TGTGCCAGTAGCCAAACAGGGGGCGGTTCACCCCTCCACTTT
CDR3 protein: CASSQTGGGSPLHF

CDR3 length: 14
D gene: NA
clone size: NA
V gene: TRBV9
J gene: TRBJ1-2
CDR3 DNA: TGTGCCAGCAGCGCCCACAAGGGAGAGGCTGGCTACACCTTC
CDR3 protein: CASSAHKGEAGYTF

CDR3 length: 13
D gene: NA
clone size: NA
V gene: TRBV2
J gene: TRBJ1-2
CDR3 DNA: TGTGCCAGCAGTGAACAGGGGATTGGTGGCTACACCTTC
CDR3 protein: CASSEQGIGGYTF

CDR3 length: 12
D gene: TRBD1
clone size: NA
V gene: TRBV27
J gene: TRBJ2-7
CDR3 DNA: TGTGCCAGCAGTTCGTTCGACAGGGGGCAGTACTTC
CDR3 protein: CASSSFDRGQYF

CDR3 length: 15
D gene: NA
clone size: NA
V gene: TRBV11-2
J gene: TRBJ1-2
CDR3 DNA: TGTGCCAGCAGCTTATCCAGGACAACTCGCTATGGCTACACCTTC
CDR3 protein: CASSLSRTTRYGYTF

CDR3 length: 13
D gene: NA
clone size: NA
V gene: TRBV29-1
J gene: TRBJ1-2
CDR3 DNA: TGCAGCGGGGACGGTCCCGGGAATGGCGGCTACACCTTC
CDR3 protein: CSGDGPGNGGYTF

CDR3 length: 15
D gene: NA
clone size: NA
V gene: TRBV19
J gene: TRBJ2-5
CDR3 DNA: TGTGCCAGTAGTATAGATTTCTCAGGGGTAGAGACCCAGTACTTC
CDR3 protein: CASSIDFSGVETQYF

CDR3 length: 15
D gene: NA
clone size: NA
V gene: TRBV20-1
J gene: TRBJ1-5
CDR3 DNA: TGCAGTGCTAGTCCCCTGGACGGAAGCAATCAGCCCCAGCATTTT
CDR3 protein: CSASPLDGSNQPQHF

CDR3 length: 15
D gene: NA
clone size: NA
V gene: TRBV14
J gene: TRBJ1-2
CDR3 DNA: TGTGCCAGCAGCGCCCGGGACGGGTGGTACTATGGCTACACCTTC
CDR3 protein: CASSARDGWYYGYTF

CDR3 length: 15
D gene: NA
clone size: NA
V gene: TRBV19
J gene: TRBJ1-4
CDR3 DNA: TGTGCCAGTAGTATTGGAGGTGCAACTAATGAAAAACTGTTTTTT
CDR3 protein: CASSIGGATNEKLFF

CDR3 length: 15
D gene: TRBD2
clone size: NA
V gene: TRBV3-1/TRBV3-2
J gene: TRBJ2-3
CDR3 DNA: TGTGCCAGCAGCCAAGTCGCCGGGGGGGTAGATACGCAGTATTTT
CDR3 protein: CASSQVAGGVDTQYF

CDR3 length: 16
D gene: NA
clone size: NA
V gene: TRBV28
J gene: TRBJ1-2
CDR3 DNA: TGTGCCAGCAGAGAGAGCCGGGGACAAGTATCATATGGCTACACCTTC
CDR3 protein: CASRESRGQVSYGYTF

CDR3 length: 15
D gene: NA
clone size: NA
V gene: TRBV6-5
J gene: TRBJ1-6
CDR3 DNA: TGTGCCAGCAGTAGAGGGGTTGACTATAATTCACCCCTCCACTTT
CDR3 protein: CASSRGVDYNSPLHF

CDR3 length: 15
D gene: TRBD1
clone size: NA
V gene: TRBV4-1
J gene: TRBJ2-7
CDR3 DNA: TGCGCCAGCAGCCAAGTGGGACAGGGAACATACGAGCAGTACTTC
CDR3 protein: CASSQVGQGTYEQYF

CDR3 length: 14
D gene: NA
clone size: NA
V gene: TRBV28
J gene: TRBJ1-5
CDR3 DNA: TGTGCCAGCAGTGGGGCGGGGAGCAGGCAGCCCCAGCATTTT
CDR3 protein: CASSGAGSRQPQHF

CDR3 length: 19
D gene: NA
clone size: NA
V gene: TRBV5-4
J gene: TRBJ2-6
CDR3 DNA: TGTGCCAGCAGCTTGGGTGGGCAGGGCCCTTTCTCTGGGGCCAACGTCCTGACTTTC
CDR3 protein: CASSLGGQGPFSGANVLTF

CDR3 length: 16
D gene: NA
clone size: NA
V gene: TRBV30
J gene: TRBJ1-2
CDR3 DNA: TGTGCCTGGAGTGTAAAGGGACAAACATTTTTGCGTGGCTACACCTTC
CDR3 protein: CAWSVKGQTFLRGYTF

CDR3 length: 16
D gene: TRBD2
clone size: NA
V gene: TRBV5-6
J gene: TRBJ2-5
CDR3 DNA: TGTGCCAGCAGCCTGAAGAGACTAGCGGGGGGTGAGACCCAGTACTTC
CDR3 protein: CASSLKRLAGGETQYF

CDR3 length: 12
D gene: NA
clone size: NA
V gene: TRBV24-1
J gene: TRBJ2-7
CDR3 DNA: TGTGCCACCAGTGGACACTCCTACGAGCAGTACTTC
CDR3 protein: CATSGHSYEQYF

CDR3 length: 18
D gene: TRBD1
clone size: few
V gene: TRBV19
J gene: TRBJ1-5
CDR3 DNA: TGTGCCAGTAGTATTATCGCCGTGGCAGGGGGAAGGAATCAGCCCCAGCATTTT
CDR3 protein: CASSIIAVAGGRNQPQHF

CDR3 length: 14
D gene: NA
clone size: few
V gene: TRBV9
J gene: TRBJ1-1
CDR3 DNA: TGTGCCAGCAGCGTTGGGCCCGACGGGTATGAAGCTTTCTTT
CDR3 protein: CASSVGPDGYEAFF

CDR3 length: 12
D gene: NA
clone size: NA
V gene: TRBV15
J gene: TRBJ2-5
CDR3 DNA: TGTGCCACCAGCAGGTCGGGGTCGACCCAGTACTTC
CDR3 protein: CATSRSGSTQYF

CDR3 length: 12
D gene: NA
clone size: NA
V gene: TRBV3-1/TRBV3-2
J gene: TRBJ2-2
CDR3 DNA: TGTGCCAGCAGCCCCTACACCGGGGAGCTGTTTTTT
CDR3 protein: CASSPYTGELFF

CDR3 length: 14
D gene: NA
clone size: NA
V gene: TRBV19
J gene: TRBJ1-4
CDR3 DNA: TGTGCCAGTAGTTCGGGTGGACTTAATGAAAAACTGTTTTTT
CDR3 protein: CASSSGGLNEKLFF

CDR3 length: 16
D gene: NA
clone size: NA
V gene: TRBV5-1
J gene: TRBJ1-6
CDR3 DNA: TGCGCCAGCAGCCCTAGTGATAGCTCCTATAATTCACCCCTCCACTTT
CDR3 protein: CASSPSDSSYNSPLHF